This T cell receptor beta chain comes out of a study of blood T cells in healthy people across ages. The V gene's germline CDR1 is SEHNR and CDR2 FQNEAQ (reference sequence). V lost 2 bases and J lost 1, with 16 bases in between. The CDR3 is 17 amino acids. In regard to this clonotype: Its antigen is currently unknown.

General study points: Roughly linearly, TCR beta diversity per million T cells fell as age increased. Investigators viewed diversity estimates from one million T cells as underestimates, the study reported.

A second PCR, run for about 6 to 11 cycles, used a sample-barcoded 5' primer plus a J-beta primer mix. Each CDR3 protein gets one entry after TCRdb re-called the 5' RACE reads with MiXCR. The profile shows fewer than 1 million distinct CDR3 sequences, under 55% of them singletons. Healthy individuals of Caucasian origin from Russia, aged roughly 6 to 95, served as donors. The TCR sequence derives from a man between 60 and 75 years old in good health. J is TRBJ2-3 and V is TRBV7-9; TRBD1 might be the D (6 bases). Sequenced input: blood. The CDR3 coding sequence is TGTGCCAGCAGCTTAAATCAGGAGGCAGGGGGCACAGATACGCAGTATTTT. Amino acids: CASSLNQEAGGTDTQYF.